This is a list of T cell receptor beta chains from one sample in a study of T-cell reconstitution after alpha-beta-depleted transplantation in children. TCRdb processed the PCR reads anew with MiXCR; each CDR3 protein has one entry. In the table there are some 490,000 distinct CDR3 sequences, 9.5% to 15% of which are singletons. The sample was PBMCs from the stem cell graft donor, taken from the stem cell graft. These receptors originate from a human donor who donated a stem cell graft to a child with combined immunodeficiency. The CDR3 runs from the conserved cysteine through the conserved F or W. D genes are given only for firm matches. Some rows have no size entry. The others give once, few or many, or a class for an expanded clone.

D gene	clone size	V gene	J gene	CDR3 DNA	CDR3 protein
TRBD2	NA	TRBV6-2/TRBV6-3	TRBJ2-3	TGTGCCAGCAGTTACGGTGGTAGCGGGAGCTCAGATACGCAGTATTTT	CASSYGGSGSSDTQYF
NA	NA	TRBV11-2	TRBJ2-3	TGTGCCAGCAGCTTGGATCGCACCCCTACAGATACGCAGTATTTT	CASSLDRTPTDTQYF
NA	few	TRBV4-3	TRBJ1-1	TGCGCCAGCAGCCAAGAGGCAGGGGCCACTGAAGCTTTCTTT	CASSQEAGATEAFF
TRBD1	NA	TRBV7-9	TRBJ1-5	TGTGCCAGCAGTGCAGGACAGGGGGGAATGATGCAGCCCCAGCATTTT	CASSAGQGGMMQPQHF
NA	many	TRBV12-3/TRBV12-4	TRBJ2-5	TGTGCCAGCACATTGGCGAGGGTAGGGGGGCAGGAGACCCAGTACTTC	CASTLARVGGQETQYF
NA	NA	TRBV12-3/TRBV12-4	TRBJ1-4	TGTGCCAGCAGTTTATTTTGGGGTAATGAAAAACTGTTTTTT	CASSLFWGNEKLFF
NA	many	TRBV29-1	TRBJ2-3	TGCAGCGTTGGAATGGGGTTGACAGATACGCAGTATTTT	CSVGMGLTDTQYF
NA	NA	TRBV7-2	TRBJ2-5	TGTGCCAGCAGCTCACCAGGGACGCAAGAGACCCAGTACTTC	CASSSPGTQETQYF
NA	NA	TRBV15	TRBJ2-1	TGTGCCACCAGCACCCCGTTGGGCCTAGGCTTTGGGCAGTTCTTC	CATSTPLGLGFGQFF
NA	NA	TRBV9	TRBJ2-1	TGTGCCAGCAGCCCACGTCCCTACAATGAGCAGTTCTTC	CASSPRPYNEQFF
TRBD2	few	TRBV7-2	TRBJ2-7	TGTGCCAGCAGCTTAGCGACTAGCGGGAGTCTCTACGAGCAGTACTTC	CASSLATSGSLYEQYF
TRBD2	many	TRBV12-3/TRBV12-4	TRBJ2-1	TGTGCCAGCAGTCTAGCGGGGGGGGCCTATGAGCAGTTCTTC	CASSLAGGAYEQFF
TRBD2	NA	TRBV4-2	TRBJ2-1	TGTGCCAGCAGCCAAGATGCGGCTAGCGGGAGTGCTAATTCCTACAATGAGCAGTTCTTC	CASSQDAASGSANSYNEQFF
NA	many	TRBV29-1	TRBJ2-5	TGCAGCGGGGGGACCCAAGAGACCCAGTACTTC	CSGGTQETQYF
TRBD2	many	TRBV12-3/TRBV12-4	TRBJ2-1	TGTGCCAGCAGTTTTAGCGGGAGGGCCAATGAGCAGTTCTTC	CASSFSGRANEQFF
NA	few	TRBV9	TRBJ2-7	TGTGCCAGCAGCGTAGGAGGGGACTTCTTTCGCGAGCAGTACTTC	CASSVGGDFFREQYF
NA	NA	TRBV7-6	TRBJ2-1	TGTGCCAGCAGCTTAGGCCCATCAGCGGCCGGTGAGCAGTTCTTC	CASSLGPSAAGEQFF
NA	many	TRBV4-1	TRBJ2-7	TGCGCCAGCAGCCAAGAGCCCGGGACCTACGAGCAGTACTTC	CASSQEPGTYEQYF
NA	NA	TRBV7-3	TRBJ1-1	TGTGCCAGCAGCTTAGTAAGGACAAAAAGTCATGAAGCTTTCTTT	CASSLVRTKSHEAFF
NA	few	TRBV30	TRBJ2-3	TGTGCCTGGAACGCGGGCACAGATACGCAGTATTTT	CAWNAGTDTQYF
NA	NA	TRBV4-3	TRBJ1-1	TGCGCCAGCAGCCTAGGGACCCATAGGATGAGCGCTGAAGCTTTCTTT	CASSLGTHRMSAEAFF
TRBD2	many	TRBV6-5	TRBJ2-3	TGTGCCAGCACTAGGACTAGCGAAGATACGCAGTATTTT	CASTRTSEDTQYF
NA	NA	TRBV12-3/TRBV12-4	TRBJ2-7	TGTGCCAGCAGTTTATTTTATAGAGGGCCCTACGAGCAGTACTTC	CASSLFYRGPYEQYF
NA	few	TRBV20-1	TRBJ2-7	TGCAGTGCTAGAGCGCGGCGGGAACCTTCCTACGAGCAGTACTTC	CSARARREPSYEQYF
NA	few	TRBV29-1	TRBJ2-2	TGCAGCGTTGTTCTCGGGACTCCATCAACCGGGGAGCTGTTTTTT	CSVVLGTPSTGELFF
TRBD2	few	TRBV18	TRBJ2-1	TGTGCCAGCTCACCACGGGGAGGGAGGGCCTACAATGAGCAGTTCTTC	CASSPRGGRAYNEQFF
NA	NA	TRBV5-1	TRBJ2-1	TGCGCCAGCAGCTTGCCGGACGGCGATGAGCAGTTCTTC	CASSLPDGDEQFF
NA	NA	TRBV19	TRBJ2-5	TGTGCCACCACACGCGACGGTTTAGTGGGAGAGACCCAGTACTTC	CATTRDGLVGETQYF
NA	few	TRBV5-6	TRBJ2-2	TGTGCCAGCAGCTTAAAGGAATGGCGGGCCGGGGAGCTGTTTTTT	CASSLKEWRAGELFF
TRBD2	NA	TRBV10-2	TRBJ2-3	TGCGCCAGCAGTGAGGCGGGGGGGGAGGATACGCAGTATTTT	CASSEAGGEDTQYF
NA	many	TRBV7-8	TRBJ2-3	TGTGCCAGCAGCTTAGGGGCCTCAGGGTGGGGCACAGATACGCAGTATTTT	CASSLGASGWGTDTQYF
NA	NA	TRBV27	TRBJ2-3	TGTGCCAGCAGTTCATCCCCTTTTGGCGGTCGGGCCGATACGCAGTATTTT	CASSSSPFGGRADTQYF
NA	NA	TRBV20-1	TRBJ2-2	TGCAGTGCTCACGTGGGGGGCACCGGGGAGCTGTTTTTT	CSAHVGGTGELFF
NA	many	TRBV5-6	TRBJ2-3	TGTGCCAGCAGCTTGCGGTTGTCGAGCACAGATACGCAGTATTTT	CASSLRLSSTDTQYF
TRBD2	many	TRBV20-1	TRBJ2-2	TGCAGTGCCAGGACTAGCGGGGGGAACACCGGGGAGCTGTTTTTT	CSARTSGGNTGELFF
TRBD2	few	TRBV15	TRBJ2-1	TGTGCCACCAGCAGAGACCCACCTGCTAGCGGGTTTTACAATGAGCAGTTCTTC	CATSRDPPASGFYNEQFF
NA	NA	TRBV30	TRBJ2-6	TGTGCCTGGAGTGACTCCTCTGGGGCCAACGTCCTGACTTTC	CAWSDSSGANVLTF
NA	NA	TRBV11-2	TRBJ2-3	TGTGCCAGCAGCTTTTCTGATAACACAGATACGCAGTATTTT	CASSFSDNTDTQYF
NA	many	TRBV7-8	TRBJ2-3	TGTGCCAGCAGCTTAGTCCCGGGGCCTCGAAGCACAGATACGCAGTATTTT	CASSLVPGPRSTDTQYF
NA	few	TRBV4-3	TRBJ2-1	TGCGCCAGCAGCCCCGGGACCGCCATGTATGAGCAGTTCTTC	CASSPGTAMYEQFF
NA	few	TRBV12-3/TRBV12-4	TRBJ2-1	TGTGCCAGCGGCCCAGCCGGGAATGAGCAGTTCTTC	CASGPAGNEQFF
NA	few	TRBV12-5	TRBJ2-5	TGTGCTAGTGGTTTTGGACTGGGGGAGACCCAGTACTTC	CASGFGLGETQYF
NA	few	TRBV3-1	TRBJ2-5	TGTGCCAGCAGCCAAGATCTTTACAGCAGCGAGACCCAGTACTTC	CASSQDLYSSETQYF
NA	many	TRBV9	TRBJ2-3	TGTGCCAGCAGCGTTGGGAACAGGGGGGGGACAGATACGCAGTATTTT	CASSVGNRGGTDTQYF
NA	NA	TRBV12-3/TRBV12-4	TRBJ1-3	TGTGCCAGCAGCCGAAGGGGGGTACCAGGAAACACCATATATTTT	CASSRRGVPGNTIYF
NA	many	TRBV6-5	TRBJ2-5	TGTGCCAGCAGTTACTCCGGGGGTCAGGAAGAGACCCAGTACTTC	CASSYSGGQEETQYF
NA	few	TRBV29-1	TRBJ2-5	TGCAGCGTTGACCTGGACATTCCGCAAGAGACCCAGTACTTC	CSVDLDIPQETQYF
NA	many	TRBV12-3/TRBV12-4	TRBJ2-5	TGTGCCAGCAGTTTTGGCAGGTCAGAGACCCAGTACTTC	CASSFGRSETQYF
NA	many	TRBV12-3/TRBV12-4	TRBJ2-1	TGTGCCAGCAGTCCCTCGGAGCGGGAGCAGTTCTTC	CASSPSEREQFF
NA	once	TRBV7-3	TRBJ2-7	TGTGCGCCCCCCCCCTACACCTACGAGCAGTACTTC	CAPPPYTYEQYF
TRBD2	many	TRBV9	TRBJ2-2	TGTGCCAGCAGCGGTCGGACTAGCGTTTTTGTCGGGGAGCTGTTTTTT	CASSGRTSVFVGELFF
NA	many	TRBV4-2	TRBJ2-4	TGTGCCAGCAGCCAAGAAGAATCAGGACAGCGTAGCCAAAGCATTCAGTACTTC	CASSQEESGQRSQSIQYF
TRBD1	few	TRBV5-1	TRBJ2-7	TGCGCCAGCAGCTTGGGCCCTCTTGGACAGGGGAAGGTCGAGCAGTACTTC	CASSLGPLGQGKVEQYF
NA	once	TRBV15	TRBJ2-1	TGTGCCACCAGCGGATGGACGGACACCGATGAGCAGTTCTTC	CATSGWTDTDEQFF
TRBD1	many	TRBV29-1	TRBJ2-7	TGCAGCGTTGTACAGGGGGCTAGCGAGCAGTACTTC	CSVVQGASEQYF
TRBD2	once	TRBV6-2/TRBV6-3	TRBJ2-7	TGTGCCAGCTTCTGGACTAGCGGGAGTTTCGAGCAGTACTTC	CASFWTSGSFEQYF
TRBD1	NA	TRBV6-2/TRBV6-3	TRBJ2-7	TGTGCCAGCAGCTCACCTCTCGGGACAGAGTCCTACGAGCAGTACTTC	CASSSPLGTESYEQYF
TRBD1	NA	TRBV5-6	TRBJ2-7	TGTGCCAGCAGCCTCCTTCCGGGACAGGGATTCCTCGAGCAGTACTTC	CASSLLPGQGFLEQYF
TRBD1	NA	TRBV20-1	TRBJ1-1	TGCAGTGCTACCGACAGGGGGCTGTCGGCTTTCTTT	CSATDRGLSAFF